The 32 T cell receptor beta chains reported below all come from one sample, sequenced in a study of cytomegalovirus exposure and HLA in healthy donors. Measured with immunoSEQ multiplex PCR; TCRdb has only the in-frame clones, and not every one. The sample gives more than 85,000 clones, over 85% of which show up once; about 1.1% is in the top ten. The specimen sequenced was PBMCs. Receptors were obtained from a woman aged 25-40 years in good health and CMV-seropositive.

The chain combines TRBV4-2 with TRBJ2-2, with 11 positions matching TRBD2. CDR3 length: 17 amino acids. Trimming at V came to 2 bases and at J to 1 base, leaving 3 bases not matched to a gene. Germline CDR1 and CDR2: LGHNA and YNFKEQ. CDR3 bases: TGTGCCAGCAGCCAACCTCTAGCGGGAGGGAACACCGGGGAGCTGTTTTTT. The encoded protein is CASSQPLAGGNTGELFF.

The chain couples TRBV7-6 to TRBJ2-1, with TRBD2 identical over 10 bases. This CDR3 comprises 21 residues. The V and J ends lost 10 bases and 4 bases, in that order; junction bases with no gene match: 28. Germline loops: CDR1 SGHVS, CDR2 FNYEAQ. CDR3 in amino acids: CATLPGFASGSGTTRYNEQFF. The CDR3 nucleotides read TGTGCCACCCTCCCGGGGTTCGCTAGCGGGAGCGGAACGACTAGATACAATGAGCAGTTCTTC.

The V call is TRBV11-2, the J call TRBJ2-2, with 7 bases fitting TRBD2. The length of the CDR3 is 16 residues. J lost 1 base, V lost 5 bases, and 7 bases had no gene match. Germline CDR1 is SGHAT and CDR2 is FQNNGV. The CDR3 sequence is CASSNIGLGNTGELFF. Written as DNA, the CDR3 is TGTGCCAGCAGCAATATCGGACTAGGGAACACCGGGGAGCTGTTTTTT. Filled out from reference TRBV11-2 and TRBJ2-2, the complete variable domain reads EAGVAQSPRYKIIEKRQSVAFWCNPISGHATLYWYQQILGQGPKLLIQFQNNGVVDDSQLPKDRFSAERLKGVDSTLKIQPAKLEDSAVYLCASSNIGLGNTGELFFGEGSRLTVL.

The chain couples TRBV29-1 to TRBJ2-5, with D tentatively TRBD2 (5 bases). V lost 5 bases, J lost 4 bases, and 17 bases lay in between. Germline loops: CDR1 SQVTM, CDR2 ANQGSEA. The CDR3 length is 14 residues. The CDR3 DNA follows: TGCAGCGTTTCGGGGAAAATGGTCCCAGAGACCCAGTACTTC. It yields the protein CSVSGKMVPETQYF.

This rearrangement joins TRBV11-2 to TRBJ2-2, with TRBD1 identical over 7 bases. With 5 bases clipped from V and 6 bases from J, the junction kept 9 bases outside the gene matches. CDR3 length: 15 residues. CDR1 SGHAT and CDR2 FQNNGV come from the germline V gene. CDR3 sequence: CASSILTGPAGELFF. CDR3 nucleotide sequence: TGTGCCAGCAGCATTTTGACAGGGCCCGCCGGGGAGCTGTTTTTT.

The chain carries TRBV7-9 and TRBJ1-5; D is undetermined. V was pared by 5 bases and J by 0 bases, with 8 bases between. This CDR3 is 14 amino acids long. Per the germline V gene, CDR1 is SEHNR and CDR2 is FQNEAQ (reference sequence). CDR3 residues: CASSLGNSNQPQHF. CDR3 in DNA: TGTGCCAGCAGCCTAGGTAATAGCAATCAGCCCCAGCATTTT.

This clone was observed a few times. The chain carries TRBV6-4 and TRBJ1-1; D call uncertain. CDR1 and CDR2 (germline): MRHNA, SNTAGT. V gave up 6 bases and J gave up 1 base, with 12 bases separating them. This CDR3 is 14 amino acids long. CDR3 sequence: CASRSTNKNTEAFF. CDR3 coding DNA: TGTGCCAGCAGGAGTACCAATAAGAACACTGAAGCTTTCTTT.

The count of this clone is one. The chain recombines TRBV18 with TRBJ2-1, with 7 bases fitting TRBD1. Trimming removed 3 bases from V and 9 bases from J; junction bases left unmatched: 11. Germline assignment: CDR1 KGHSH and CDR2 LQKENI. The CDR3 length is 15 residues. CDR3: CASSPKGARWGEQFF. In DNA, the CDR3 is TGTGCCAGCTCACCTAAGGGGGCGCGTTGGGGTGAGCAGTTCTTC.

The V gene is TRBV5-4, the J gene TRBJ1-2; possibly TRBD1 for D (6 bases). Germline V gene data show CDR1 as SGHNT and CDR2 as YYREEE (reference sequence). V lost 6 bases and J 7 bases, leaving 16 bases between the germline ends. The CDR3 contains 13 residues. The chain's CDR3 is CASNPAGDGGYTF. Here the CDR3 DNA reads TGTGCCAGCAACCCGGCAGGGGACGGTGGCTACACCTTC.

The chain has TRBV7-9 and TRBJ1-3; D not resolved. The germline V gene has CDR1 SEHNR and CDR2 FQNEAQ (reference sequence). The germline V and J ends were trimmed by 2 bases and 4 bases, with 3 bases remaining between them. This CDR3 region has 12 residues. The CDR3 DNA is TGTGCCAGCAGCTTACCGGGAAACACCATATATTTT. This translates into CASSLPGNTIYF.

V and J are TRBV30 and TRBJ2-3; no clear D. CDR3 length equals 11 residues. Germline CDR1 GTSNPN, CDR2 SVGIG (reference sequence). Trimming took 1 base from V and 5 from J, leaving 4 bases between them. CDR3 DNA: TGTGCCTGGAGTGGCAGAGATACGCAGTATTTT. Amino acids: CAWSGRDTQYF.

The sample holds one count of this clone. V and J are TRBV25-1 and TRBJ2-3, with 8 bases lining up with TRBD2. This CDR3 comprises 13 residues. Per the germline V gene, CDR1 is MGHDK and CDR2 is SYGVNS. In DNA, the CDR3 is TGTGCTAGCGGGGCTTCCGGCACAGATACGCAGTATTTT. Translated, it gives CASGASGTDTQYF.

The CDR3 is CASSLESRLAGFYEQYF. The DNA of the CDR3 is TGCGCCAGCAGCTTGGAGTCTCGACTAGCGGGTTTCTACGAGCAGTACTTC. V gene TRBV5-1 combines with J gene TRBJ2-7; 10 bases agree with TRBD2. Trimming at V came to 0 bases and at J to 3 bases, leaving 9 bases not matched to a gene. The germline CDR1 and CDR2 sequences are SGHRS and YFSETQ. The CDR3 has 17 amino acids. Full variable domain (remainder filled in from reference TRBV5-1 and TRBJ2-7): KAGVTQTPRYLIKTRGQQVTLSCSPISGHRSVSWYQQTPGQGLQFLFEYFSETQRNKGNFPGRFSGRQFSNSRSEMNVSTLELGDSALYLCASSLESRLAGFYEQYFGPGTRLTVT.

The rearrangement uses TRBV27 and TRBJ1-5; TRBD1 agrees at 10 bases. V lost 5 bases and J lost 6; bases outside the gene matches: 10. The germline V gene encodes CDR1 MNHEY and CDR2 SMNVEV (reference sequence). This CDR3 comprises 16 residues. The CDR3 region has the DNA TGTGCCAGCAGTCCTTGGACAGGGGGATATTCTCAGCCCCAGCATTTT. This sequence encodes CASSPWTGGYSQPQHF.

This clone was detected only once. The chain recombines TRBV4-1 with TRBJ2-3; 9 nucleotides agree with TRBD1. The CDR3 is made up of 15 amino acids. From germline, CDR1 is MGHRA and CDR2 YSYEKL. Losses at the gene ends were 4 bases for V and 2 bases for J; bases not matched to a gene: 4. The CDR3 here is CASSLRQGDTDTQYF. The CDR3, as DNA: TGCGCCAGCAGCCTCCGACAGGGGGACACAGATACGCAGTATTTT.

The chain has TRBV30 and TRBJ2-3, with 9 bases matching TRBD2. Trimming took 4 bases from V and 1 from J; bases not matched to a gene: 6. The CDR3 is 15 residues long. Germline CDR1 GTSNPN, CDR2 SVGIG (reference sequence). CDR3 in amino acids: CAWTYGTSRTDTQYF. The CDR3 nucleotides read TGTGCCTGGACCTACGGGACTAGCCGCACAGATACGCAGTATTTT.

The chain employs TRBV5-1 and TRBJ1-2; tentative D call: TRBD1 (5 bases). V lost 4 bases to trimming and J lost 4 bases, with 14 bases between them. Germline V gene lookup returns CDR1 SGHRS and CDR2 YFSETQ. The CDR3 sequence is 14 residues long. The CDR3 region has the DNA TGCGCCAGCAGCAATTACACAGGAGTCTATGGCTACACCTTC. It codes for CASSNYTGVYGYTF.

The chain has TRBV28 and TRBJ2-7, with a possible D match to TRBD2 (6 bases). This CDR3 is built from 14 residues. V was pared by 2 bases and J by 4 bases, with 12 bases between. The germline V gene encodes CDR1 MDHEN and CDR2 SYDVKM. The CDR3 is CASSLRGSRYEQYF. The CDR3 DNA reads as TGTGCCAGCAGTTTACGGGGGAGTAGATACGAGCAGTACTTC. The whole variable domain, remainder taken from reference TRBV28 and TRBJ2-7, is DVKVTQSSRYLVKRTGEKVFLECVQDMDHENMFWYRQDPGLGLRLIYFSYDVKMKEKGDIPEGYSVSREKKERFSLILESASTNQTSMYLCASSLRGSRYEQYFGPGTRLTVT.

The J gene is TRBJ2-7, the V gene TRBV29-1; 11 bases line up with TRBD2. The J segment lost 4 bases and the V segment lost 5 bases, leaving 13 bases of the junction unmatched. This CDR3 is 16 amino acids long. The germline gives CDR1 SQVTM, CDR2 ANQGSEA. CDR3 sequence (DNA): TGCAGCGTTCAGGGGGGTAGCGGGAGGGCCGCGTACGAGCAGTACTTC. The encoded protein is CSVQGGSGRAAYEQYF.

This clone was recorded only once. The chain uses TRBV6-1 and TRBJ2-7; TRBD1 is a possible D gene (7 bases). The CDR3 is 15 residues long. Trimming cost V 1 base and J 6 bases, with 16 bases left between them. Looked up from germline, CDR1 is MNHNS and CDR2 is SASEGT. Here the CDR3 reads CASSEGWYRGGEQYF. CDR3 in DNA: TGTGCCAGCAGTGAAGGTTGGTACAGGGGAGGCGAGCAGTACTTC.

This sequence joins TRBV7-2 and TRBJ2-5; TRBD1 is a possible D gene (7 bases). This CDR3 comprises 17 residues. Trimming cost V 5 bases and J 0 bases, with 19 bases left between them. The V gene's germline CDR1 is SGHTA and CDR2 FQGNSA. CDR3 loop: CASSPRKAGQHQETQYF. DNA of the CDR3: TGTGCCAGCAGCCCAAGGAAGGCGGGACAGCACCAAGAGACCCAGTACTTC.

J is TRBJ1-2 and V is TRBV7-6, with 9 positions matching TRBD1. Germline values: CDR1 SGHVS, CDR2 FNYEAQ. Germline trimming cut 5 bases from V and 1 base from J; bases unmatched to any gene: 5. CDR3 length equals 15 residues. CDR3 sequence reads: CASSLGTGSNYGYTF. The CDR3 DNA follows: TGTGCCAGCAGCCTAGGGACAGGGAGTAACTATGGCTACACCTTC.

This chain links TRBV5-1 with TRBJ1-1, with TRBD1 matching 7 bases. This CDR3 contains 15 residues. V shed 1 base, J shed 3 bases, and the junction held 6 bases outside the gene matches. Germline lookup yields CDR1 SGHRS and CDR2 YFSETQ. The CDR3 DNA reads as TGCGCCAGCAGCTTGTATATCAGGGGGGACACTGAAGCTTTCTTT. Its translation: CASSLYIRGDTEAFF.

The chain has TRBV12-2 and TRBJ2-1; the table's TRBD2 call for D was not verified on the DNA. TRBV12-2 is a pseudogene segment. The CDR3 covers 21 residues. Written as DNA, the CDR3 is TGTGCAAGTCGCTTAGCCACGCCCGAGTGCCCCGGTGTCGGGGGATACAATGAGCAGTTCTTC. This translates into CASRLATPECPGVGGYNEQFF.

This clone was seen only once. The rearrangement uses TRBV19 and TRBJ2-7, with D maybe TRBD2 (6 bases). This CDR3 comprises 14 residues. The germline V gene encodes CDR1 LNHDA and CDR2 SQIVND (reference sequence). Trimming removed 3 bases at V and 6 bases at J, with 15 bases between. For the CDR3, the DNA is TGTGCCAGTAGTATGGCCGGCGGGATGGGCGAGCAGTACTTC. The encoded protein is CASSMAGGMGEQYF. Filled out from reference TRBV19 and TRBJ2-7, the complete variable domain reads DGGITQSPKYLFRKEGQNVTLSCEQNLNHDAMYWYRQDPGQGLRLIYYSQIVNDFQKGDIAEGYSVSREKKESFPLTVTSAQKNPTAFYLCASSMAGGMGEQYFGPGTRLTVT.

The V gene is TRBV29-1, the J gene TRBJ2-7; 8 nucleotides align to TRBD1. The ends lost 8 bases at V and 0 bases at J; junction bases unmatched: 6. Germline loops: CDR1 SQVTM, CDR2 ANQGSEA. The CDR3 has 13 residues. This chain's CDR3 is CSTRDRSSYEQYF. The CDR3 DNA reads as TGCAGCACCCGGGACAGGAGCTCCTACGAGCAGTACTTC.

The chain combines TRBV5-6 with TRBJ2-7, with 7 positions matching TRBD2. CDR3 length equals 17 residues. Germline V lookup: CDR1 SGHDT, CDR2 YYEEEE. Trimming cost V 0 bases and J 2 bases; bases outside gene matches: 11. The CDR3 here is CASSLEGWGRGAYEQYF. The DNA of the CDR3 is TGTGCCAGCAGCTTGGAAGGTTGGGGGAGGGGAGCCTACGAGCAGTACTTC.

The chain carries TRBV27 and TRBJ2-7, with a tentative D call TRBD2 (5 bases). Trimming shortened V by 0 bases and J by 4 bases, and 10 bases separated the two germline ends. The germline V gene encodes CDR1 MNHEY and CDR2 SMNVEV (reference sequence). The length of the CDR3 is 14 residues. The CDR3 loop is CASSLSTPGYEQYF. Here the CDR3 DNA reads TGTGCCAGCAGTTTATCCACTCCGGGATACGAGCAGTACTTC.

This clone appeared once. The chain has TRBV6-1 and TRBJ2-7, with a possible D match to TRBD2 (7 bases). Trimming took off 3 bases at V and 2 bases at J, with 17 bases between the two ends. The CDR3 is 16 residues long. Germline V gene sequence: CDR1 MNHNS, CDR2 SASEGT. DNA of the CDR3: TGTGCCAGCAGTGAGGGAATGGTGGGGGGGCCCTACGAGCAGTACTTC. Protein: CASSEGMVGGPYEQYF.

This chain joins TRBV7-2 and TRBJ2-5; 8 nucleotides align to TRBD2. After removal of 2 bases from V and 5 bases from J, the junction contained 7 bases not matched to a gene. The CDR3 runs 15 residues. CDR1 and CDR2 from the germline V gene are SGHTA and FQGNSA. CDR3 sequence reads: CASSLSGGALETQYF. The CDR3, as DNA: TGTGCCAGCAGCTTATCCGGGGGGGCCTTGGAGACCCAGTACTTC.

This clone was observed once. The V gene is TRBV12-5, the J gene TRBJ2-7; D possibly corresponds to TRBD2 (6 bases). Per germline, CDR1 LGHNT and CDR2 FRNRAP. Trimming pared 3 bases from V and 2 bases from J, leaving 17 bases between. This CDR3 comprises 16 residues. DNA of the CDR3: TGTGCTAGTGGTTTTTTCACGGGGTCTAGCGCCTACGAGCAGTACTTC. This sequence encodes CASGFFTGSSAYEQYF. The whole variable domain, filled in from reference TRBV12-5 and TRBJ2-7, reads DARVTQTPRHKVTEMGQEVTMRCQPILGHNTVFWYRQTMMQGLELLAYFRNRAPLDDSGMPKDRFSAEMPDATLATLKIQPSEPRDSAVYFCASGFFTGSSAYEQYFGPGTRLTVT.

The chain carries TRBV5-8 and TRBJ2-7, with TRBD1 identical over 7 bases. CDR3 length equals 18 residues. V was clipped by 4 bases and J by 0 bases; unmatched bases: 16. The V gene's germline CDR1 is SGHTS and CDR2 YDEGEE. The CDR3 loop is CASSTLTGTEFSSYEQYF. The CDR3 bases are TGTGCCAGCAGCACATTAACCGGGACAGAGTTCTCCTCCTACGAGCAGTACTTC.